The 2 T cell receptor beta chains reported below all come from one sample, sequenced in a study of cytomegalovirus exposure and HLA in healthy donors. The repertoire was sequenced with immunoSEQ multiplex PCR; TCRdb's copy has only in-frame clones and lacks some. The table shows more than 65,000 clones, with around 96% occurring only once. Sequenced material: PBMCs. The source is a woman aged 18 to 35 in good health and CMV-seronegative.

The genes are TRBV19 and TRBJ1-5; 7 bases agree with TRBD1. The CDR3 runs to 15 residues. Germline V gene sequence: CDR1 LNHDA, CDR2 SQIVND (reference sequence). V was pared by 9 bases and J by 2 bases, with 10 bases of the junction left unmatched. The CDR3 DNA follows: TGTGCCAGCGGGACAGTGGGTTCGGGCAATCAGCCCCAGCATTTT. Protein: CASGTVGSGNQPQHF.

The chain couples TRBV27 to TRBJ2-7; 8 nucleotides agree with TRBD1. CDR1 and CDR2 from the germline V gene are MNHEY and SMNVEV (reference sequence). V was clipped by 6 bases and J by 0 bases; unmatched bases: 13. The CDR3 runs 17 residues. The CDR3 spells CASSLAGTGSSSYEQYF. The DNA for the CDR3 is TGTGCCAGCAGCTTAGCCGGGACAGGATCAAGCTCCTACGAGCAGTACTTC.